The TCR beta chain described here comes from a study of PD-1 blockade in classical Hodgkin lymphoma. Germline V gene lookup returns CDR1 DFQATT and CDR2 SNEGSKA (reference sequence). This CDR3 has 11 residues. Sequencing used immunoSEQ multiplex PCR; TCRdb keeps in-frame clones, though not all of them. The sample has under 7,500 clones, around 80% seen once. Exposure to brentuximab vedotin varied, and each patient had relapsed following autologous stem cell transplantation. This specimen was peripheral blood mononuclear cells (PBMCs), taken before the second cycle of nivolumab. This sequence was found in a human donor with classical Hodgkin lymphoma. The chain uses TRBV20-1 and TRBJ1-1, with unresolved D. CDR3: CERRRFNEAFF. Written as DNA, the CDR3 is TGCGAAAGACGTAGGTTTAATGAAGCTTTCTTT.